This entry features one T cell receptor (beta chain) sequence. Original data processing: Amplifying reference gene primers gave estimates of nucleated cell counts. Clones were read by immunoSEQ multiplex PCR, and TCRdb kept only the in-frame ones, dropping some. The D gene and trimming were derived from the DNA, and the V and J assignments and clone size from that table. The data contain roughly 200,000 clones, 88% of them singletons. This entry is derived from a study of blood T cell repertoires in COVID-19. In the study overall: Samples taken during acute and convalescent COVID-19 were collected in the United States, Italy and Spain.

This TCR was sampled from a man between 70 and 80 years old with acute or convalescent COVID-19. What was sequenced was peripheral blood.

The CDR3 spells CASSPWTDNYGYTF. CDR3 DNA: TGTGCCAGCTCACCCTGGACTGATAACTATGGCTACACCTTC. The chain recombines TRBV18 with TRBJ1-2, with no clear D. In germline, CDR1 is KGHSH, CDR2 LQKENI. This CDR3 comprises 14 residues. The V end was cut by 3 bases, the J end by 1 base, with 9 bases between.